Listed here is a single TCR beta chain. These data are taken from a study of yellow fever vaccine responses in identical twins. The CDR3 is 15 residues long. TCRdb reprocessed the RT-PCR reads with MiXCR, giving one entry per CDR3 protein. The table has some 9,900 distinct CDR3 sequences, less than 90% seen once. This sequence originates from a woman between 18 and 29 years old who received the yellow fever vaccine. This specimen consisted of T cells from blood (PBMCs), unsorted or a sorted subset (not recorded which), obtained before or after yellow fever vaccination (not recorded which). V is TRBV1 and J is TRBJ1-2; TRBD1, the table's D call, was not compared with the DNA. TRBV1 is tagged as a pseudogene. The CDR3 DNA sequence: TGCACCAGCAGCGAGCCGGGACAAGACTTCTATGGCTACACCTTC. It codes for CTSSEPGQDFYGYTF.